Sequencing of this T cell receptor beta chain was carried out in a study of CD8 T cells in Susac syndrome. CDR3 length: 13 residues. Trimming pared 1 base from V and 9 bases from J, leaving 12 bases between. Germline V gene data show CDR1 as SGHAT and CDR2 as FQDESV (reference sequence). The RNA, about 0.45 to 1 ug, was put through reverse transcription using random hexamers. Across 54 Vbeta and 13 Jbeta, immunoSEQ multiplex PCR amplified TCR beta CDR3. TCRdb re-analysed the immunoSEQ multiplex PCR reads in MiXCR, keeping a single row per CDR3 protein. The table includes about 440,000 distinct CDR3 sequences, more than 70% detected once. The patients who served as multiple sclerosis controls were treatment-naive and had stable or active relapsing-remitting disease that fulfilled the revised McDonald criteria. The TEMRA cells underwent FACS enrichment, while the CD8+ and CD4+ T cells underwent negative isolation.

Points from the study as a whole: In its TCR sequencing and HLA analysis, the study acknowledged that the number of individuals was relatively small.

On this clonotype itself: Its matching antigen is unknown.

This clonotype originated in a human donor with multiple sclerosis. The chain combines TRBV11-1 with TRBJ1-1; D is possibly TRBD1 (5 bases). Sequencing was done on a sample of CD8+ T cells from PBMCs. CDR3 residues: CASSLDGGKQAFF. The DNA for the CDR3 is TGTGCCAGCAGCTTAGACGGGGGGAAACAAGCTTTCTTT.